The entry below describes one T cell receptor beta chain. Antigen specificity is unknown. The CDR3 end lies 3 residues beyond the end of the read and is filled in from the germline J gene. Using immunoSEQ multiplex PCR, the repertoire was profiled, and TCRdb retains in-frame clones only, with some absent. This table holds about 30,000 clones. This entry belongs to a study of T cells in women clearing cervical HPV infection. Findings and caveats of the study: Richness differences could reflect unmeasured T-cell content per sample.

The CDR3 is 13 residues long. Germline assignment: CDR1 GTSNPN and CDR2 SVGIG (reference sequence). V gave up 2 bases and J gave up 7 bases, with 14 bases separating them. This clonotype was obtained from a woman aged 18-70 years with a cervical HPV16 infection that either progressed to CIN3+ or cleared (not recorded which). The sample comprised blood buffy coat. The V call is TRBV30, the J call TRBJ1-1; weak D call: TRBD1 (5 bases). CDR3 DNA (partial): TGTGCCTGGAGTCCCTGGGGCCTAAATGAA. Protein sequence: CAWSPWGLNE. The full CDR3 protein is CAWSPWGLNEAFF. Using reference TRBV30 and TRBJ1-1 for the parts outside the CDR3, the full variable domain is SQTIHQWPATLVQPVGSPLSLECTVEGTSNPNLYWYRQAAGRGLQLLFYSVGIGQISSEVPQNLSASRPQDRQFILSSKKLLLSDSGFYLCAWSPWGLNEAFFGQGTRLTVV.